The 4 T cell receptor beta chains listed next were all sequenced from one sample in a study of blood T cell repertoires in COVID-19. Generated by immunoSEQ multiplex PCR, the TCRdb table keeps only in-frame clones and is missing some. Of roughly 80,000 clones in the sample, 83% were seen once. The sequencing input was peripheral blood. Source of these receptors: a woman over 75 with acute or convalescent COVID-19.

The chain has TRBV7-9 and TRBJ2-1, with 10 bases that match TRBD2. The V and J ends lost 2 bases and 4 bases, in that order; junction bases with no gene match: 14. The CDR3 is made up of 19 amino acids. In germline, CDR1 is SEHNR, CDR2 FQNEAQ (reference sequence). In nucleotides, the CDR3 is TGTGCCAGCAGCTTATTTCGACTTACCGGGACTAGCGTTTACAATGAGCAGTTCTTC. It yields the protein CASSLFRLTGTSVYNEQFF.

This clone was observed a few times. CDR3 sequence (DNA): TGTGCCAGCAGGGGGGGGACAGGATGGGAAAAACTGTTTTTT. Its protein is CASRGGTGWEKLFF. This chain links TRBV28 with TRBJ1-4; 8 nucleotides line up with TRBD1. Germline V gene sequence: CDR1 MDHEN, CDR2 SYDVKM. The J segment lost 8 bases and the V segment lost 6 bases, leaving 8 bases of the junction unmatched. The CDR3 is 14 amino acids. The full variable domain, rest sourced from reference TRBV28 and TRBJ1-4, is DVKVTQSSRYLVKRTGEKVFLECVQDMDHENMFWYRQDPGLGLRLIYFSYDVKMKEKGDIPEGYSVSREKKERFSLILESASTNQTSMYLCASRGGTGWEKLFFGSGTQLSVL.

The genes are TRBV5-6 and TRBJ2-1; D may be TRBD1 (5 bases). The germline V gene encodes CDR1 SGHDT and CDR2 YYEEEE. The CDR3 runs 13 residues. The germline V and J ends were trimmed by 0 bases and 6 bases, with 7 bases remaining between them. The CDR3 DNA follows: TGTGCCAGCAGCTTGGACAGGTTCAATGAGCAGTTCTTC. This codes for CASSLDRFNEQFF.

The rearrangement joins TRBV11-2 to TRBJ2-2, with D unclear. This CDR3 spans 14 amino acids. Germline-derived CDR1 and CDR2 are SGHAT and FQNNGV. With 3 bases removed from V and 4 bases from J, the gap between germline ends came to 9 bases. In DNA form, the CDR3 reads TGTGCCAGCAGCTTTTCCGACACCACCGGGGAGCTGTTTTTT. Its translation: CASSFSDTTGELFF. Using reference TRBV11-2 and TRBJ2-2 for the parts outside the CDR3, the full variable domain is EAGVAQSPRYKIIEKRQSVAFWCNPISGHATLYWYQQILGQGPKLLIQFQNNGVVDDSQLPKDRFSAERLKGVDSTLKIQPAKLEDSAVYLCASSFSDTTGELFFGEGSRLTVL.